The 20 T cell receptor beta chains below come from one sample, sequenced in a study of T cell responses to AZD1222 COVID-19 vaccine. The assay was immunoSEQ multiplex PCR, and TCRdb's table has in-frame clones only and misses some. The data hold about 200,000 clones, with approximately 90% observed a single time. The sample here was peripheral blood, taken 28 days after the second AZD1222 dose. The receptors stem from an adult who received the AZD1222 COVID-19 vaccine.

The chain combines TRBV29-1 with TRBJ2-7; maybe TRBD1 (5 bases). The germline CDR1 and CDR2 sequences are SQVTM and ANQGSEA. V was cut by 4 bases and J by 8 bases, with 21 bases left in between. The CDR3 spans 14 residues. CDR3 sequence reads: CSVVGSQGIDQQYF. Here the CDR3 DNA reads TGCAGCGTTGTTGGGTCCCAGGGAATCGACCAGCAGTACTTC.

The table lists this clone with a count of one. The gene calls are TRBV6-5 and TRBJ1-1; D unclear. The length of the CDR3 is 13 residues. With 8 bases removed from V and 3 bases from J, the gap between germline ends came to 13 bases. CDR1 is MNHEY and CDR2 is SVGAGI in the germline V gene. The CDR3 spells CASATEGDTEAFF. The CDR3 coding sequence is TGTGCCAGCGCTACTGAGGGCGACACTGAAGCTTTCTTT.

The chain links TRBV5-1 to TRBJ2-7; D tentatively fits TRBD1 or TRBD2 (5 bases each). V was trimmed by 2 bases and J by 4 bases, leaving 16 bases between them. Germline lookup yields CDR1 SGHRS and CDR2 YFSETQ. The CDR3 is 15 amino acids. The CDR3 bases are TGCGCCAGCAGCTTCGGGGACGCCCTTGAGTACGAGCAGTACTTC. Residues: CASSFGDALEYEQYF.

The chain employs TRBV29-1 and TRBJ1-1; D possibly corresponds to TRBD1 (6 bases). Per the germline V gene, CDR1 is SQVTM and CDR2 is ANQGSEA. The CDR3 consists of 12 residues. V dropped 7 bases and J dropped 1 base, with 10 bases sitting between them. CDR3 loop: CSASGQNTEAFF. DNA for the CDR3: TGCAGCGCCTCGGGACAGAACACTGAAGCTTTCTTT.

The chain recombines TRBV28 with TRBJ2-7; D gene unclear. V was trimmed by 6 bases and J by 8 bases, leaving 14 bases between them. CDR1 MDHEN and CDR2 SYDVKM come from the germline V gene. There are 12 residues in the CDR3. The CDR3 spells CASRSPLGQQYF. In DNA form, the CDR3 reads TGTGCCAGCAGATCACCCTTGGGTCAGCAGTACTTC.

The chain employs TRBV7-2 and TRBJ2-1; the match to TRBD2 covers 13 bases. J gave up 0 bases and V 4 bases, and 9 bases lay outside the gene matches. The germline V gene has CDR1 SGHTA and CDR2 FQGNSA. The CDR3 extends over 19 amino acids. The DNA for the CDR3 is TGTGCCAGCAGCTACCCTGGGACTAGCGGGATCCTCTCCTACAATGAGCAGTTCTTC. Translated, it gives CASSYPGTSGILSYNEQFF. Full variable domain (outside the CDR3, taken from reference TRBV7-2 and TRBJ2-1): GAGVSQSPSNKVTEKGKDVELRCDPISGHTALYWYRQSLGQGLEFLIYFQGNSAPDKSGLPSDRFSAERTGGSVSTLTIQRTQQEDSAVYLCASSYPGTSGILSYNEQFFGPGTRLTVL.

V gene TRBV15 combines with J gene TRBJ2-7; 9 bases align to TRBD2. The CDR3 spans 15 residues. Germline CDR1 is LNHNV and CDR2 is YYDKDF (reference sequence). Trimming cost V 6 bases and J 6 bases; bases outside gene matches: 12. CDR3 sequence reads: CATSFPSGTKTEQYF. Written as DNA, the CDR3 is TGTGCCACCAGTTTCCCTAGCGGGACGAAAACCGAGCAGTACTTC.

The rearrangement links TRBV2 to TRBJ1-4, with TRBD1 as a possible D gene (6 bases). The CDR3 extends over 14 amino acids. V was pared by 5 bases and J by 5 bases, with 12 bases between. CDR1 and CDR2 from the germline V gene are SNHLY and FYNNEI. The CDR3 DNA is TGTGCCAGCAGTCCAGGGGCAGGGAATGAAAAACTGTTTTTT. Its protein is CASSPGAGNEKLFF.

J is TRBJ1-1 and V is TRBV5-8, with D possibly being TRBD1 (6 bases). This CDR3 spans 16 amino acids. Per germline, CDR1 SGHTS and CDR2 YDEGEE. The V end was cut by 0 bases, the J end by 6 bases, with 18 bases between. The DNA of the CDR3 is TGTGCCAGCAGCTTGGGGGACAATGAGGACGGGTCTGAAGCTTTCTTT. This gives the protein CASSLGDNEDGSEAFF.

The CDR3 DNA follows: TGTGCCAGCAGCCGGGCGGCTAGCGGGGGCCGGGCGCAGTTCTTC. Residues: CASSRAASGGRAQFF. This chain joins TRBV27 and TRBJ2-1; 10 bases fit TRBD2. Unmatched junction bases numbered 14, after V lost 6 bases and J lost 12 bases. This CDR3 contains 15 residues. CDR1 and CDR2 from the germline V gene are MNHEY and SMNVEV (reference sequence).

The gene calls are TRBV12-3 or TRBV12-4 and TRBJ2-1; the match to TRBD2 covers 7 bases. V was pared by 6 bases and J by 8 bases, with 7 bases of the junction left unmatched. This CDR3 has 13 amino acids. CDR3 coding DNA: TGTGCCAGCAGAAAGGTGGCGGGAGATGAGCAGTTCTTC. This gives the protein CASRKVAGDEQFF.

The chain has TRBV4-2 and TRBJ1-2, with D possibly matching TRBD1 (6 bases). Germline CDR1 reads LGHNA; CDR2 reads YNFKEQ. CDR3 length: 15 residues. Trimming pared 3 bases from V and 2 bases from J, leaving 13 bases between. CDR3 protein: CASSHGDTRNYGYTF. CDR3 nucleotides: TGTGCCAGCAGCCACGGGGACACAAGGAACTATGGCTACACCTTC.

This chain joins TRBV10-3 and TRBJ2-1; TRBD2 matches 9 bases. Germline assignment: CDR1 ENHRY and CDR2 SYGVKD. The trim removed 4 bases at V and 4 bases at J, leaving 14 bases unmatched. There are 18 residues in the CDR3. The CDR3 loop is CAISAKEGLAEFYNEQFF. CDR3 DNA sequence: TGTGCCATCAGTGCCAAAGAGGGACTAGCAGAATTTTACAATGAGCAGTTCTTC.

A remark on this clone: Mismatch with germline at one junction end may stem from a read error. The V call is TRBV5-1, the J call TRBJ1-1; D is undetermined. The germline V gene encodes CDR1 SGHRS and CDR2 YFSETQ. The CDR3 length is 10 residues. The CDR3 loop is CASSRDRITF. The CDR3 DNA follows: TGCGCCAGCAGCCGAGATAGGATCACCTTT.

J is TRBJ2-1 and V is TRBV20-1, with 7 bases matching TRBD2. This CDR3 has 14 amino acids. CDR1 and CDR2 (germline): DFQATT, SNEGSKA (reference sequence). V lost 3 bases and J lost 5; bases outside the gene matches: 7. The CDR3: CSASKAGVNNEQFF. In DNA, the CDR3 is TGCAGTGCTAGTAAGGCGGGAGTGAACAATGAGCAGTTCTTC.

The chain joins TRBV19 to TRBJ2-7; 11 positions match TRBD2. CDR3 length: 15 residues. V was pared by 3 bases and J by 3 bases, with 4 bases of the junction left unmatched. Germline V CDR1 and CDR2: LNHDA, SQIVND (reference sequence). CDR3 sequence (DNA): TGTGCCAGTAGTATCGGACTAGCGGGTTACTACGAGCAGTACTTC. Translating gives CASSIGLAGYYEQYF.

This clone has a single count. This rearrangement joins TRBV7-9 to TRBJ2-1; D is possibly TRBD2 (5 bases). The length of the CDR3 is 14 residues. Between the trimmed V and J ends, which lost 7 bases and 5 bases, there was a span of 15 bases. Germline V gene sequence: CDR1 SEHNR, CDR2 FQNEAQ (reference sequence). The CDR3 region is CASTLSSLHNEQFF. The DNA for the CDR3 is TGTGCCAGCACCCTATCTAGCCTACACAATGAGCAGTTCTTC.

This chain uses TRBV4-2 with TRBJ1-2; TRBD1 agrees at 7 bases. The V gene end was trimmed by 0 bases and the J gene end by 2 bases; junction bases not matched to a gene: 9. This CDR3 has 17 amino acids. Germline V gene sequence: CDR1 LGHNA, CDR2 YNFKEQ. The CDR3 coding sequence is TGTGCCAGCAGCCAAGAAACGGGACAGCATATAAACTATGGCTACACCTTC. It translates to CASSQETGQHINYGYTF.

The chain combines TRBV24-1 with TRBJ2-1; D possibly matches TRBD1 or TRBD2 (6 bases each). Trimming shortened V by 2 bases and J by 10 bases, and 23 bases separated the two germline ends. CDR1 is KGHDR, CDR2 SFDVKD, per germline. This CDR3 contains 17 residues. For the CDR3, the DNA is TGTGCCACCAGTGATTCAGCGCGGGGCACTAGGGGGGTAGAGCAGTTCTTC. Its translation is CATSDSARGTRGVEQFF.

Only a few counts were recorded for this clone. This sequence joins TRBV15 and TRBJ1-5, with D maybe TRBD1 (6 bases). The ends were cut back, 4 bases at V and 4 bases at J, with 20 bases in the middle. The CDR3 totals 17 residues. Germline lookup yields CDR1 LNHNV and CDR2 YYDKDF (reference sequence). The CDR3 DNA reads TGTGCCACCAGCACCTCCCTGGTGGGGGGCGGGAATCAGCCCCAGCATTTT. Translated, it gives CATSTSLVGGGNQPQHF.